This record concerns one T cell receptor (beta chain) sequence. These data belong to a study of OX40 agonist ivuxolimab in advanced cancers. The table came from immunoSEQ multiplex PCR; TCRdb's copy has only in-frame clones and leaves some out. The sample includes about 23,000 clones, around four fifths of them seen just once. This TCR was recovered from an adult with an advanced solid tumor such as melanoma, head and neck, liver or kidney cancer. Sequences were derived from CD4+ or CD8+ T cells sorted from blood, sampled in a trial of the OX40 agonist ivuxolimab.

Here the CDR3 reads CASSEQAGDSYEQYF. In nucleotides, the CDR3 is TGTGCCAGCAGTGAACAGGCAGGGGATTCCTACGAGCAGTACTTC. The chain recombines TRBV6-1 with TRBJ2-7; D may be TRBD1 (6 bases). The germline V gene encodes CDR1 MNHNS and CDR2 SASEGT. Trimming stripped 2 bases from V and 1 base from J, with 12 bases between. The CDR3 extends over 15 amino acids.